The sequence of this T cell receptor (beta chain) was determined in a study of T cell repertoires in cytomegalovirus infection. The CDR3 consists of 16 residues. V was pared by 0 bases and J by 2 bases, with 4 bases of the junction left unmatched. The germline V gene has CDR1 SGHRS and CDR2 YFSETQ. TCRdb analysed the reads with MiXCR anew, one entry per CDR3 protein. The sample lists 500,000 to 600,000 distinct CDR3 sequences, approximately 15% seen once, with 20% to 30% in the top ten. This clonotype was picked up a small number of times. This chain uses TRBV5-1 with TRBJ2-2; 7 nucleotides match TRBD1. The TCR originated in a human donor in good health (CMV status not recorded). Some clones in this sample may be carry-over from other donors' samples. The material sequenced was CD8+ T cells from PBMCs. CDR3 bases: TGCGCCAGCAGCTTGGTAGGGACAGTCAACACCGGGGAGCTGTTTTTT. It is translated as CASSLVGTVNTGELFF.